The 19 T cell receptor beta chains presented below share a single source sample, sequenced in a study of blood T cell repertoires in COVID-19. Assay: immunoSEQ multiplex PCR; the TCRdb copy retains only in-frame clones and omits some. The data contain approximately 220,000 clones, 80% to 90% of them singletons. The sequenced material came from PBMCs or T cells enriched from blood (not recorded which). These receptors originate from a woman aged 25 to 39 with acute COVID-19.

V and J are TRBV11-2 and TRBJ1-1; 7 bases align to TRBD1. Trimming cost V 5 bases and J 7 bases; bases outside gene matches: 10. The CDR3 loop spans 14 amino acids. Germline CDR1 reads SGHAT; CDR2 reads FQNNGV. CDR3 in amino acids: CASSHPGQGVEAFF. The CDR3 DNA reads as TGTGCCAGCAGCCACCCCGGGCAGGGGGTTGAAGCTTTCTTT.

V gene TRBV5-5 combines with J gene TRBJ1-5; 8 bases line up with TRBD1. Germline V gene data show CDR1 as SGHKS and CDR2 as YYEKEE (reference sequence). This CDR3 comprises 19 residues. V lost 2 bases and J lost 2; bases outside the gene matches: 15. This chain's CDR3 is CASSLTGPLTGAGNQPQHF. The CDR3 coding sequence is TGTGCCAGCAGCTTAACCGGACCGCTGACAGGGGCGGGCAATCAGCCCCAGCATTTT.

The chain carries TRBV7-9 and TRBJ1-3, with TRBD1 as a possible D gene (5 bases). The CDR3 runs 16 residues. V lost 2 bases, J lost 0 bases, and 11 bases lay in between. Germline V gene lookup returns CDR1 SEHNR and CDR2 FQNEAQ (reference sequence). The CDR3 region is CASSLTYRFSGNTIYF. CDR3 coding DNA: TGTGCCAGCAGCTTAACCTACAGGTTCTCTGGAAACACCATATATTTT.

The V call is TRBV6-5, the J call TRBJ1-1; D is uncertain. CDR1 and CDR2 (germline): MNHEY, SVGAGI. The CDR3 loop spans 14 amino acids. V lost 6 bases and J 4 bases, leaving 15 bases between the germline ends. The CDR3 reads CASRNQGRATEAFF. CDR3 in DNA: TGTGCCAGCAGAAACCAAGGGCGGGCCACTGAAGCTTTCTTT.

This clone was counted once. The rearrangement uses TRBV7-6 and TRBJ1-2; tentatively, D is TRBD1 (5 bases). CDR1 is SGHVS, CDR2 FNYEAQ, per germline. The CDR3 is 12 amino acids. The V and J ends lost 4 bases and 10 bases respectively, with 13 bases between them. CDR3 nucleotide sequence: TGTGCCAGCAGCTCGCAGGGCGTCGACTACACCTTC. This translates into CASSSQGVDYTF.

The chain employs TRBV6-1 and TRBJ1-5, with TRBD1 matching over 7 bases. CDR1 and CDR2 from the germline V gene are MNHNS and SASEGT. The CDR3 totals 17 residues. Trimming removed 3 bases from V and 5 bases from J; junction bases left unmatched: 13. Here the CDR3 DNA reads TGTGCCAGCAGTGACCCCTCGGACAGGCCCTTATATCAGCCCCAGCATTTT. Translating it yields CASSDPSDRPLYQPQHF.

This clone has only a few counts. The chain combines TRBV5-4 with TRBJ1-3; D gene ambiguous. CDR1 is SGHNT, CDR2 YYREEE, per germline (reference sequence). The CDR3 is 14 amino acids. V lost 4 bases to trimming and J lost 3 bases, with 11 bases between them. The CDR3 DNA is TGTGCCAGCAGCGCCGCGGGTCGTGGAAACACCATATATTTT. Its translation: CASSAAGRGNTIYF.

CDR3 coding DNA: TGTGCCAGCAGCCTGGGACTAGCGGGATACCGGACTTTCACAGATACGCAGTATTTT. Residues: CASSLGLAGYRTFTDTQYF. The chain carries TRBV7-9 and TRBJ2-3; 13 positions match TRBD2. Losses at the gene ends were 5 bases for V and 2 bases for J; bases not matched to a gene: 13. CDR3 length: 19 residues. CDR1 SEHNR and CDR2 FQNEAQ come from the germline V gene (reference sequence).

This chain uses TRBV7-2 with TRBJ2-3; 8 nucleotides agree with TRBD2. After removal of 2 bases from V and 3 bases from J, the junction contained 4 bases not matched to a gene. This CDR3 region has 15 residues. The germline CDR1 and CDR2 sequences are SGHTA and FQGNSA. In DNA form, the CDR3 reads TGTGCCAGCAGCTTATTGGGACTAGTGACAGATACGCAGTATTTT. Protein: CASSLLGLVTDTQYF.

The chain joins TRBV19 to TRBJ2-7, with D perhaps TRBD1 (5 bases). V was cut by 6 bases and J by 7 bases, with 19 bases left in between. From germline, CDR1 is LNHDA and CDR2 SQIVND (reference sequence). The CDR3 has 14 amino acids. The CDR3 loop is CASRSPLRTNEQYF. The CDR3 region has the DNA TGTGCCAGTAGAAGCCCCCTCCGGACAAATGAGCAGTACTTC.

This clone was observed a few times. As DNA, the CDR3 is TGTGCCAGCAGCTTGCTTACGGCAGGGGGGATTTACGAGCAGTACTTC. Its translation: CASSLLTAGGIYEQYF. The chain links TRBV5-4 to TRBJ2-7; possibly TRBD1 for D (7 bases). CDR1 SGHNT and CDR2 YYREEE come from the germline V gene (reference sequence). The CDR3 sequence is 16 residues long. The germline V and J ends were trimmed by 1 base and 4 bases, with 18 bases remaining between them.

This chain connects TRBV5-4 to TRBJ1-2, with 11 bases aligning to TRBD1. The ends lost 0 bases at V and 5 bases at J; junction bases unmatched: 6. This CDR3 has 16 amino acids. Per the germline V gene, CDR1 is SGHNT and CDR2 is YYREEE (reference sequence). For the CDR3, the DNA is TGTGCCAGCAGCTTGGGGTCCGGGACAGGGGGTTATGGCTACACCTTC. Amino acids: CASSLGSGTGGYGYTF.

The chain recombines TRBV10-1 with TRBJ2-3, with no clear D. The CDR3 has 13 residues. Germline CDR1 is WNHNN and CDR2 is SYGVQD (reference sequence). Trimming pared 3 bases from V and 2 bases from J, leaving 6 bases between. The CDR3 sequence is CASSESITDTQYF. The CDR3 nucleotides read TGCGCCAGCAGTGAAAGCATCACAGATACGCAGTATTTT.

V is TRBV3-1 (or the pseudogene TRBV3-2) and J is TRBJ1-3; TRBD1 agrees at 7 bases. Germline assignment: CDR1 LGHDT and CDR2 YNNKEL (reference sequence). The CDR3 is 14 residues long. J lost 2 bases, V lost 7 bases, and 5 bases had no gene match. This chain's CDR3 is CASTPQGAGNTIYF. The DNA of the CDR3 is TGTGCCAGCACCCCCCAGGGGGCTGGAAACACCATATATTTT.

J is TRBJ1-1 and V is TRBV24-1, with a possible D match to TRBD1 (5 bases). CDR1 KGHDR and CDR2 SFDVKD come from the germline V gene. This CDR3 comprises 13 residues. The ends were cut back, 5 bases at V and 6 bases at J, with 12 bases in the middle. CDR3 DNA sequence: TGTGCCACCAGTGCATCGTCGGGGGCTGAAGCTTTCTTT. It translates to CATSASSGAEAFF.

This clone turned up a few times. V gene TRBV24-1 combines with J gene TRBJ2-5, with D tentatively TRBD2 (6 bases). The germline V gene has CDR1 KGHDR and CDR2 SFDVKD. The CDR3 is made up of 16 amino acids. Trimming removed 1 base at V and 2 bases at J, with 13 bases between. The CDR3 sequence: CATSDLREELQETQYF. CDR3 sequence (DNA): TGTGCCACCAGTGATTTAAGGGAGGAGTTACAAGAGACCCAGTACTTC.

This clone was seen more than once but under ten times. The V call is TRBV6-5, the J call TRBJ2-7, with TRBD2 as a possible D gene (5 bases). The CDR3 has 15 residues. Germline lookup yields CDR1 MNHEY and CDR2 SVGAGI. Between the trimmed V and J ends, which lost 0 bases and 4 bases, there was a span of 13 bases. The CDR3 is CASSYSSGEQYEQYF. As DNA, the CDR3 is TGTGCCAGCAGTTACTCCTCCGGGGAGCAATACGAGCAGTACTTC.

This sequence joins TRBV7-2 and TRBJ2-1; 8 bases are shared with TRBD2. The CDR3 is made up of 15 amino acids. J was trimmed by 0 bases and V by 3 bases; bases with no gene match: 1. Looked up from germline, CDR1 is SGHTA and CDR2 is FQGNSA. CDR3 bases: TGTGCCAGCAGCTTTAGCGGGGCCTCCTACAATGAGCAGTTCTTC. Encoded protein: CASSFSGASYNEQFF.

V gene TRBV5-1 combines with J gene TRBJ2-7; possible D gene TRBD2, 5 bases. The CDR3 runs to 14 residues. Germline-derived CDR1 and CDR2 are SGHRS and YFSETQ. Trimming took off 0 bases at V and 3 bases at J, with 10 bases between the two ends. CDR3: CASSLAGIRYEQYF. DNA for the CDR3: TGCGCCAGCAGCTTGGCGGGAATCCGCTACGAGCAGTACTTC. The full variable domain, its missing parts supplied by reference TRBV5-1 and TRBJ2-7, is KAGVTQTPRYLIKTRGQQVTLSCSPISGHRSVSWYQQTPGQGLQFLFEYFSETQRNKGNFPGRFSGRQFSNSRSEMNVSTLELGDSALYLCASSLAGIRYEQYFGPGTRLTVT.